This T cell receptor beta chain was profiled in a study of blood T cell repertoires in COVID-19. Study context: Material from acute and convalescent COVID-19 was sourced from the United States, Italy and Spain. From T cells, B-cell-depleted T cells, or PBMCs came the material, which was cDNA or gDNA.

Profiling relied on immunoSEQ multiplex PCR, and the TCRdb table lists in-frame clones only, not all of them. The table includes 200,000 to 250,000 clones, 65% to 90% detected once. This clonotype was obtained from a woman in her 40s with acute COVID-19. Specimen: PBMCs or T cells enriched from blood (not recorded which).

As DNA, the CDR3 is TGTGCCAGCAGCGTAGATAACAATGAGCAGTTCTTC. It yields the protein CASSVDNNEQFF. This rearrangement joins TRBV9 to TRBJ2-1; no firm D call. Trimming left V 0 bases short and J 5 bases short, with 3 bases between. Germline CDR1 and CDR2: SGDLS and YYNGEE. The CDR3 has 12 amino acids.